This record concerns one TCR beta chain sequence. This specimen comes from a study of blood T cell repertoires in COVID-19. Study at large: PBMCs, B-cell-depleted T cells, or T cells provided the cDNA or gDNA that made up the material.

In the original processing: Estimation of nucleated cell counts was performed using reference gene primer amplification. Using immunoSEQ multiplex PCR, the repertoire was profiled, and TCRdb retains in-frame clones only, with some absent. The V and J calls and clone size were taken over from that table, and D and trimming were inferred from the DNA. Among approximately 330,000 clones listed, 87% were seen once. V shed 6 bases, J shed 3 bases, and the junction held 4 bases outside the gene matches. This CDR3 region has 13 residues. Sequencing was performed on peripheral blood. The chain recombines TRBV12-3 or TRBV12-4 with TRBJ1-2; 7 positions agree with TRBD1. The receptor was derived from a man aged 30 to 45 with COVID-19, enrolled during active disease. In DNA, the CDR3 is TGTGCCAGCAGCCAAGACAGGGACTATGGCTACACCTTC. Translating gives CASSQDRDYGYTF.